This record concerns one T cell receptor (beta chain) sequence. What it recognizes is unknown. An end of the junction differs from the germline gene, which may be a read error. The germline CDR1 and CDR2 sequences are SGHNT and YYREEE (reference sequence). The CDR3 runs to 17 residues. Only in-frame clones appear in the TCRdb table, and some are missing; sequencing was by immunoSEQ multiplex PCR. The table lists about 180,000 clones, approximately 80% of them singletons, with about 4.3% in the top ten. This entry belongs to a study of cytotoxic CD8 clonotypes in ibrutinib-treated CLL. Study background: Results showed around 24 partial and 2 complete responses; following median approximately 69 months, approximately 14 remained remitted, approximately 12 advanced. A median around 12 months of treatment, range 6 to 36, preceded the collection of response samples.

General study points: At the start, clonality exceeded age-matched healthy donors and followed circulating CD8+ T-cell counts. The study found clonality rose at ibrutinib response, then fell toward baseline at progression.

The source was PBMCs, collected after 24 months of ibrutinib treatment. The TCR sequence derives from a human donor with chronic lymphocytic leukemia. The chain recombines TRBV5-4 with TRBJ2-7; D is ambiguous. CDR3 loop: CASSQDRSLTLTYEQYF. The CDR3 DNA reads as TGCGCCAGCAGCCAAGATAGGTCACTTACTTTAACCTACGAGCAGTACTTC. Together with reference TRBV5-4 and TRBJ2-7, the CDR3 gives the full variable domain: ETGVTQSPTHLIKTRGQQVTLRCSSQSGHNTVSWYQQALGQGPQFIFQYYREEENGRGNFPPRFSGLQFPNYSSELNVNALELDDSALYLCASSQDRSLTLTYEQYFGPGTRLTVT.